This record looks at one TCR beta chain sequence and its context. As yet, its antigen is unknown. The study ran its PCR with 60 Vbeta and 13 Jbeta primers. The table came from immunoSEQ multiplex PCR; TCRdb's copy has only in-frame clones and leaves some out. The sample shows about 140,000 clones, 70% to 75% of them seen only once. Germline-derived CDR1 and CDR2 are SEHNR and FQNEAQ (reference sequence). CDR3 length equals 14 residues. The ends were cut back, 4 bases at V and 1 base at J, with 10 bases in the middle. The data were obtained in a study of cytomegalovirus exposure and HLA in healthy donors. Study background: Within the Caucasian-associated ancestry cluster were roughly 81% of the 300 to 450 genotyped donors. Points from the study as a whole: The listing of 160 or so TCR beta chains classed them as cytomegalovirus-associated. A previous analysis found most TCR beta V segments productive roughly 87% or roughly 30% of the time.

Donors consisted of healthy bone marrow donors. The chain couples TRBV7-9 to TRBJ1-1, with TRBD1 as a possible D gene (6 bases). Specimen: PBMCs. The receptor was derived from a woman aged 25 to 39 in good health and CMV-seronegative. The CDR3 region is CASSSLTGNTEAFF. The CDR3 region has the DNA TGTGCCAGCAGCTCCTTGACAGGGAACACTGAAGCTTTCTTT.